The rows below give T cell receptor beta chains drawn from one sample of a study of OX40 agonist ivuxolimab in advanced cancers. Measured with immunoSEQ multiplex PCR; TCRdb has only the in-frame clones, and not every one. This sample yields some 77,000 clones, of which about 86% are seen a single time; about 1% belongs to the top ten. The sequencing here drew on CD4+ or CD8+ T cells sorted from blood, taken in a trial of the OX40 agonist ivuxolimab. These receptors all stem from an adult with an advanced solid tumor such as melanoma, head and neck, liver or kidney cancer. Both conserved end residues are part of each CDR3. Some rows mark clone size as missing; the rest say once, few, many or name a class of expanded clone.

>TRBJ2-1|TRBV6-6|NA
CARSRDREVYEQFF
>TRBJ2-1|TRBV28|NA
CASSLRLAGGPSYNEQFF
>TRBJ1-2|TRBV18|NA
CASSPGQDYGYTF
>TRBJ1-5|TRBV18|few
CASSPTARLNQPQHF
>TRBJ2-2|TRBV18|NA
CASSPGRGPNTGELFF
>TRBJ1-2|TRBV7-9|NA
CASSSPLTGGYGYTF
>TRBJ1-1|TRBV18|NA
CASSPGPSGAEAFF
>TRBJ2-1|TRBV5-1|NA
CASSLYNNEQFF
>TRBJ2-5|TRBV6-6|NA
CASGRGAGETQYF
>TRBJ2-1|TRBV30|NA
CAWSLQTNEQFF
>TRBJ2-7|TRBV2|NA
CASSRDRGPYEQYF
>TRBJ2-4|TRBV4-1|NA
CASSQAITQGRVKNIQYF
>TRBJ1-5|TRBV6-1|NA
CASSFQGGQPQHF
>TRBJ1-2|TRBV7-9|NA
CASEGHYYGYTF
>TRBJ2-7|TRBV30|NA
CAGAGGPLLDYEQYF
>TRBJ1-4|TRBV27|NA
CACVGAEKLFF
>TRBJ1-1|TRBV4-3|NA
CASSSMNTEAFF
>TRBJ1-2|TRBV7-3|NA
CASSPTGGDGYTF
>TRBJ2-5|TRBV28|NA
CASSGVAAGQETQYF
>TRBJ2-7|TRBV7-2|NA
CASSSTRTSGREYEQYF
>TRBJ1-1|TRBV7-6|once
CASRDGVNTEAFF
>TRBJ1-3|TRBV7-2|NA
CASSPWQSPGNTIYF
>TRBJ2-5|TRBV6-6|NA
CASSYLAGVKETQYF
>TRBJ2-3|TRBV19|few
CASSTGPRIDTQYF
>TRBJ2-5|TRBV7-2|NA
CASSAMYDRGPHF
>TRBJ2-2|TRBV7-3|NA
CASSPRDKNTGELFF
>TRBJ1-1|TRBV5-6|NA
CASSLEGRWEGEAFF
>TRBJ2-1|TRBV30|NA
CAWSVQLFNEQFF
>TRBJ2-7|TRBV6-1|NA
CASRDSGYEQYF
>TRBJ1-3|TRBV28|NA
CASTSGRSGNTIYF
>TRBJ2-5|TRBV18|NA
CASSPKSAGTRETQYF
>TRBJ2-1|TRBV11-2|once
CASSLAGQGNNEQFF
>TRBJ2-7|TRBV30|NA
CAWSRGLARGSYEQYF
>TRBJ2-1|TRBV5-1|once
CASSSGSGSWDEQFF
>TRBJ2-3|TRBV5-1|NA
CASSLVGTSSTDTQYF
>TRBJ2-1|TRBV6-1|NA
CASSVNNEQFF
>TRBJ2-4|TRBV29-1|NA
CSVYSGRKNIQYF
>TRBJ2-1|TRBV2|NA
CASRRLTRDNEQFF
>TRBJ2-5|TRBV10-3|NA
CAISPGLAEETQYF
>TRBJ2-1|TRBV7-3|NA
CASSSGTGFENEQFF
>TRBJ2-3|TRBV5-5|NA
CASSLEGAKDTQYF
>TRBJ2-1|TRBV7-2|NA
CASSLVMYNEQFF
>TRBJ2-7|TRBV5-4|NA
CASSLSRGSSYEQYF
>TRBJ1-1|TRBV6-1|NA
CASRESTEAFF
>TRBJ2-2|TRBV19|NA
CASDSSGELFF
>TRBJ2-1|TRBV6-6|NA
CASREGANEQFF
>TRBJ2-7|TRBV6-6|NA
CASSSGQGAYEQYF